Shown below are 18 T cell receptor beta chains from a single sample sequenced in a study of blood T cell repertoires in COVID-19. Here immunoSEQ multiplex PCR was the method, and the copy in TCRdb shows in-frame clones only, minus some. The table lists more than 95,000 clones, about 85% of them singletons. Sequenced material: peripheral blood. These receptors came from a woman of 80 years or more with COVID-19, enrolled during active disease.

V gene TRBV7-9 combines with J gene TRBJ2-3; unclear D gene. Trimming removed 4 bases at V and 1 base at J, with 9 bases between. CDR1 and CDR2 (germline): SEHNR, FQNEAQ (reference sequence). This CDR3 contains 14 residues. The CDR3: CASSSVEGTDTQYF. The CDR3 bases are TGTGCCAGCAGCTCGGTCGAGGGCACAGATACGCAGTATTTT. The full variable domain, completed using reference TRBV7-9 and TRBJ2-3, is DTGVSQNPRHKITKRGQNVTFRCDPISEHNRLYWYRQTLGQGPEFLTYFQNEAQLEKSRLLSDRFSAERPKGSFSTLEIQRTEQGDSAMYLCASSSVEGTDTQYFGPGTRLTVL.

The gene calls are TRBV6-5 and TRBJ2-6; 7 nucleotides agree with TRBD1. The CDR3 spans 15 residues. With V trimmed by 7 bases and J by 2 bases, 5 bases remained unmatched. Germline CDR1 MNHEY, CDR2 SVGAGI. CDR3: CASNLQGAGANVLTF. Here the CDR3 DNA reads TGTGCCAGCAATCTCCAGGGGGCTGGGGCCAACGTCCTGACTTTC.

V is TRBV27 and J is TRBJ2-7; TRBD2 agrees at 7 bases. The V and J ends lost 4 bases and 5 bases, in that order; junction bases with no gene match: 5. Germline V lookup: CDR1 MNHEY, CDR2 SMNVEV (reference sequence). The CDR3 has 13 amino acids. For the CDR3, the DNA is TGTGCCAGCAGTTCTCTCAGCGGGGACGAGCAGTACTTC. Translated: CASSSLSGDEQYF.

The chain combines TRBV29-1 with TRBJ1-1; D gene unclear. The CDR3 is 14 amino acids. In germline, CDR1 is SQVTM, CDR2 ANQGSEA. Trimming cost V 6 bases and J 1 base, with 15 bases left between them. CDR3 amino acids: CSVHPLGWNTEAFF. Written as DNA, the CDR3 is TGCAGCGTCCACCCCCTTGGCTGGAACACTGAAGCTTTCTTT.

This clone occurred a few times. The chain employs TRBV6-5 and TRBJ1-6; D call uncertain. From germline, CDR1 is MNHEY and CDR2 SVGAGI. Trimming took 9 bases from V and 7 from J, leaving 13 bases between them. This CDR3 comprises 13 residues. The CDR3 DNA follows: TGTGCCAGTAGGGAGAGGTGGAATTCACCCCTCCACTTT. Translated, it gives CASRERWNSPLHF.

This clone was observed a handful of times. This chain uses TRBV24-1 with TRBJ2-5; D ambiguous. The ends were cut back, 3 bases at V and 5 bases at J, with 15 bases in the middle. CDR1 is KGHDR, CDR2 SFDVKD, per germline. The CDR3 loop spans 15 amino acids. The CDR3: CATSDPSDFGETQYF. CDR3 nucleotides: TGTGCCACCAGTGATCCAAGCGACTTTGGGGAGACCCAGTACTTC.

The V call is TRBV6-5, the J call TRBJ2-1; the D gene is possibly TRBD2 (5 bases). CDR3 length equals 11 residues. Germline V lookup: CDR1 MNHEY, CDR2 SVGAGI. V lost 11 bases, J lost 6 bases, and 11 bases lay in between. CDR3 amino acids: CAGSRGNEQFF. The CDR3 DNA reads TGTGCCGGCTCTCGGGGCAATGAGCAGTTCTTC.

The chain links TRBV5-8 to TRBJ2-5; weak D call: TRBD1 (6 bases). The CDR3 contains 13 residues. Germline V CDR1 and CDR2: SGHTS, YDEGEE. V gave up 1 base and J gave up 5 bases, with 9 bases separating them. CDR3 protein: CASSLKGEETQYF. DNA of the CDR3: TGTGCCAGCAGCTTGAAGGGGGAGGAGACCCAGTACTTC.

The gene calls are TRBV18 and TRBJ2-3; 9 bases are a match to TRBD2. Germline V gives CDR1 KGHSH, CDR2 LQKENI. V was pared by 4 bases and J by 0 bases, with 8 bases of the junction left unmatched. CDR3 length: 17 amino acids. The CDR3 spells CASSLDRLAASTDTQYF. The CDR3 nucleotides are TGTGCCAGCTCACTGGATCGACTAGCGGCTAGCACAGATACGCAGTATTTT. The variable domain in full, completed from reference TRBV18 and TRBJ2-3, reads NAGVMQNPRHLVRRRGQEARLRCSPMKGHSHVYWYRQLPEEGLKFMVYLQKENIIDESGMPKERFSAEFPKEGPSILRIQQVVRGDSAAYFCASSLDRLAASTDTQYFGPGTRLTVL.

V gene TRBV5-1 combines with J gene TRBJ2-7; possible D gene TRBD1, 5 bases. Germline CDR1 and CDR2: SGHRS and YFSETQ. The length of the CDR3 is 14 residues. The V end was cut by 3 bases, the J end by 6 bases, with 16 bases between. CDR3 region: CASSSSYSGFEQYF. For the CDR3, the DNA is TGCGCCAGCAGCTCGAGTTATTCAGGGTTCGAGCAGTACTTC.

The V call is TRBV27, the J call TRBJ2-1, with 8 bases that match TRBD2. The V gene's germline CDR1 is MNHEY and CDR2 SMNVEV (reference sequence). After removal of 4 bases from V and 9 bases from J, the junction contained 11 bases not matched to a gene. The CDR3 runs to 15 residues. The CDR3 sequence: CASSWQGLGGREQFF. Here the CDR3 DNA reads TGTGCCAGCAGTTGGCAGGGACTAGGCGGTCGTGAGCAGTTCTTC.

The chain couples TRBV27 to TRBJ1-2; D is unclear. The CDR3 runs 18 residues. Germline values: CDR1 MNHEY, CDR2 SMNVEV (reference sequence). V was shortened by 5 bases and J by 4 bases, with 26 bases between the two germline ends. CDR3 coding DNA: TGTGCCAGCAGTACGTCCGGGTCCCTAATCCAAAATCCCTATGGCTACACCTTC. Its protein product is CASSTSGSLIQNPYGYTF.

The V and J genes are TRBV2 and TRBJ1-5, with 8 bases fitting TRBD1. The germline CDR1 and CDR2 sequences are SNHLY and FYNNEI. The CDR3 runs to 15 residues. V trimming: 6 bases; J trimming: 7 bases; junction bases outside the gene matches: 11. CDR3 DNA: TGTGCCAGCAGGTTTGAGACAGGGGAGAACCAGCCCCAGCATTTT. Protein: CASRFETGENQPQHF.

V usage is TRBV15 and J usage is TRBJ1-3, with D unresolved. CDR1 LNHNV and CDR2 YYDKDF come from the germline V gene (reference sequence). V was cut by 0 bases and J by 0 bases, with 12 bases left in between. CDR3 size: 17 residues. The CDR3 nucleotides are TGTGCCACCAGCAGAGATAATGGAAGGAGCTCTGGAAACACCATATATTTT. Protein product: CATSRDNGRSSGNTIYF.

The chain joins TRBV4-1 to TRBJ1-1, with a tentative D call TRBD1 (6 bases). The ends were cut back, 4 bases at V and 2 bases at J, with 17 bases in the middle. The germline V gene encodes CDR1 MGHRA and CDR2 YSYEKL. The CDR3 consists of 16 residues. The CDR3 sequence: CASSPIPAGVNTEAFF. The CDR3 DNA sequence: TGCGCCAGCAGCCCTATCCCGGCAGGGGTCAACACTGAAGCTTTCTTT.

This clone was detected a few times. The V gene is TRBV4-3, the J gene TRBJ2-7; weak D call: TRBD2 (7 bases). Germline loops: CDR1 LGHNA, CDR2 YSLEER. This CDR3 has 15 amino acids. Trimming pared 1 base from V and 5 bases from J, leaving 15 bases between. The CDR3 is CASSQGVVGGHEQYF. CDR3 DNA sequence: TGCGCCAGCAGCCAAGGCGTGGTCGGGGGGCACGAGCAGTACTTC.

The genes are TRBV15 and TRBJ1-1; the D is unclear. The V gene lost 4 bases and the J gene lost 5 bases, with 17 bases spanning the gap. Germline CDR1 reads LNHNV; CDR2 reads YYDKDF (reference sequence). There are 15 residues in the CDR3. The CDR3 DNA is TGTGCCACCAGCACCCCCCGGGGTTCGATGACTGAAGCTTTCTTT. It codes for CATSTPRGSMTEAFF.

This chain links TRBV5-4 with TRBJ2-7; the match to TRBD2 covers 10 bases. The CDR3 has 15 amino acids. Germline V CDR1 and CDR2: SGHNT, YYREEE (reference sequence). The J segment lost 1 base and the V segment lost 0 bases, leaving 1 base of the junction unmatched. The CDR3 DNA reads TGTGCCAGCAGCTTGGAGGGACTAGCGTCCTACGAGCAGTACTTC. This encodes CASSLEGLASYEQYF.